This T cell receptor (beta chain) was found in a study of cytomegalovirus exposure and HLA in healthy donors. The assay was immunoSEQ multiplex PCR, and TCRdb's table has in-frame clones only and misses some. The table has 150,000 to 200,000 clones, around four fifths seen once; the top ten hold around 2.5%. From germline, CDR1 is SEHNR and CDR2 FQNEAQ (reference sequence). The CDR3 runs 14 residues. Between the trimmed V and J ends, which lost 1 base and 5 bases, there was a span of 12 bases. This clone was observed a single time. The receptor's source is a man in his thirties or forties in good health and CMV-seropositive. Material: PBMCs. This chain links TRBV7-9 with TRBJ2-7; no reliable D call. The CDR3 DNA sequence: TGTGCCAGCAGCTTAGAAGGTCGGAGCGACGAGCAGTACTTC. This translates into CASSLEGRSDEQYF. Supplemented by reference TRBV7-9 and TRBJ2-7, the full variable domain reads DTGVSQNPRHKITKRGQNVTFRCDPISEHNRLYWYRQTLGQGPEFLTYFQNEAQLEKSRLLSDRFSAERPKGSFSTLEIQRTEQGDSAMYLCASSLEGRSDEQYFGPGTRLTVT.